This passage covers 5 T cell receptor beta chains from one sample sequenced in a study of STAT5B mutations in CD4+ large granular lymphocyte leukemia. Profiled with immunoSEQ multiplex PCR; TCRdb holds only in-frame clones, not every one. The sample carries nearly 20,000 clones, 70% to 85% recorded once. The sequenced sample consisted of CD4+ T cells from blood buffy coats. The receptors stem from a human donor in good health.

The chain is built from TRBV11-2 and TRBJ1-2, with D unresolved. The germline CDR1 and CDR2 sequences are SGHAT and FQNNGV. V lost 1 base and J lost 8, with 8 bases in between. This CDR3 has 12 residues. CDR3 DNA sequence: TGTGCCAGCAGCTTAGTCACGGCGGGCTACACCTTC. Translation gives CASSLVTAGYTF.

The chain carries TRBV2 and TRBJ1-5; D ambiguous. The CDR3 is made up of 13 amino acids. V was clipped by 4 bases and J by 4 bases, with 8 bases between them. Germline V CDR1 and CDR2: SNHLY, FYNNEI. The CDR3 is CASSGPRNQPQHF. In DNA form, the CDR3 reads TGTGCCAGCAGTGGCCCGAGAAATCAGCCCCAGCATTTT.

The count of this clone is one. The chain joins TRBV7-9 to TRBJ1-1; weak D call: TRBD1 (5 bases). The CDR3 contains 14 residues. Trimming took off 2 bases at V and 9 bases at J, with 16 bases between the two ends. CDR1 is SEHNR and CDR2 is FQNEAQ in the germline V gene (reference sequence). CDR3 nucleotide sequence: TGTGCCAGCAGCTTATCTATAGGAGGGGAGAAAGCTTTCTTT. This sequence encodes CASSLSIGGEKAFF.

In DNA form, the CDR3 reads TGTGCCAGCAGTTCAAGGACTAGCGGGATTTACAATGAGCAGTTCTTC. Its translation: CASSSRTSGIYNEQFF. This chain joins TRBV28 and TRBJ2-1, with 12 bases matching TRBD2. Germline CDR1 MDHEN, CDR2 SYDVKM. The CDR3 is 16 amino acids. V gave up 4 bases and J gave up 4 bases; unmatched junction bases: 5.

The chain joins TRBV19 to TRBJ2-5; 7 bases align to TRBD2. This CDR3 comprises 15 residues. CDR1 and CDR2 from the germline V gene are LNHDA and SQIVND (reference sequence). With V trimmed by 3 bases and J by 5 bases, 9 bases remained unmatched. CDR3 amino acids: CASSITGGIGETQYF. As DNA, the CDR3 is TGTGCCAGTAGTATCACCGGGGGGATCGGGGAGACCCAGTACTTC.